Reported below is one TCR beta chain. It may be a read error: a sequence one base away is much more abundant. This specimen belongs to a study of blood T cells in healthy people across ages. Across the whole study: Per two T cells, about one barcoded beta molecule was captured through template switching.

Primed by a sample-barcoded 5' primer and a J-beta primer mix, a second PCR proceeded for roughly 6 to 12 cycles. TCRdb reanalysed the 5' RACE reads using MiXCR and keeps one entry per CDR3 protein. The sample has around 900,000 distinct CDR3 sequences, 29% seen once. Every sample yielded at least 6.5 million isolated PBMCs. The junction had 13 bases not matched to a gene; V was cut back by 8 bases and J by 4 bases. CDR1 is LGHNA, CDR2 YSLEER, per germline. The CDR3 has 17 residues. The clonotype comes from a woman over 75 in good health. This chain uses TRBV4-3 with TRBJ2-2; 10 bases are a match to TRBD2. The sample consisted of blood. CDR3 loop: CASGPLGLADSTGELFF. In DNA, the CDR3 is TGCGCCAGCGGCCCACTAGGACTAGCGGATTCCACCGGGGAGCTGTTTTTT.